Listed here is a single T cell receptor beta chain. Compared with germline, one end of the junction differs, possibly owing to a read error. This entry comes from a study of tumor and adjacent non-tumor tissue in lung cancer. Whole-study context: Each sample yielded a few million productive TCRbeta reads on average.

TCRbeta libraries were built with three rounds of nested PCR, modified from ARM-PCR. TCRdb ran MiXCR on the multiplex PCR reads and lists one entry per CDR3 protein. The sample includes 78,000 or so distinct CDR3 sequences, 75% to 90% of them seen just once. This CDR3 is built from 13 residues. No cell sorting was done before RNA was extracted from the tissue. Between August and November 2014, newly diagnosed, chemotherapy-naive lung cancer patients underwent thoracic surgery in China. The V gene is TRBV12-3 or TRBV12-4, the J gene TRBJ2-2; TRBD1 is a possible D gene (5 bases). This TCR was sampled from a woman in her 50s with non-small cell lung cancer. The sequenced material came from lung tumor tissue. CDR3 region: CASARVNIGELFF. As DNA, the CDR3 is TGTGCCAGCGCCAGGGTGAACATCGGGGAGCTGTTTTTT.